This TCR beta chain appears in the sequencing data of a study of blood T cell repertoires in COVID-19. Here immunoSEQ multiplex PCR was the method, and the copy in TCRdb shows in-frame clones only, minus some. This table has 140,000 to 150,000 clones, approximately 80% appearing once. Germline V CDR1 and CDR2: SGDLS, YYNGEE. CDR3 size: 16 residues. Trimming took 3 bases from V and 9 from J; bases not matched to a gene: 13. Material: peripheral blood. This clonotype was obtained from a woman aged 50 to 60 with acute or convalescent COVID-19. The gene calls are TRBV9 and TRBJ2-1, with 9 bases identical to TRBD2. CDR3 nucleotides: TGTGCCAGCAGCGATGGGGGGACTAGCTTGGGGAGTGAGCAGTTCTTC. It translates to CASSDGGTSLGSEQFF.